This passage covers 10 T cell receptor beta chains from one sample sequenced in a study of CD8+CD57+ T cells in acquired aplastic anemia. Researchers used genomic DNA as the template to profile TCR beta VDJ and CDR3. One entry per CDR3 protein results from TCRdb running MiXCR on the reads. The data show fewer than 200,000 distinct CDR3 sequences, just under 65% seen once. The source material was sorted CD4+, CD8+, or CD8+CD57+ T cells (not recorded which) from PBMCs. The receptor set was obtained from a human donor in good health.

This clonotype was seen a few times. The rearrangement joins TRBV20-1 to TRBJ2-5; D may be TRBD2 (6 bases). The CDR3 spans 17 residues. The germline CDR1 and CDR2 sequences are DFQATT and SNEGSKA (reference sequence). V shed 4 bases and J shed 2 bases, with 23 bases lying between them. CDR3 coding DNA: TGCAGTGCTAAGGCTGTGGAGGGGCAGCGTGCGCAAGAGACCCAGTACTTC. Encoded protein: CSAKAVEGQRAQETQYF.

The chain uses TRBV4-1 and TRBJ2-5; a possible D gene is TRBD1 (5 bases). The germline gives CDR1 MGHRA, CDR2 YSYEKL. V was cut by 6 bases and J by 5 bases, with 22 bases left in between. This CDR3 comprises 16 residues. As DNA, the CDR3 is TGCGCCAGCAGGAAGTTCTCCGGGCAGGGAAGCGAGACCCAGTACTTC. Its translation: CASRKFSGQGSETQYF.

This sequence joins TRBV5-5 and TRBJ1-5; possibly TRBD1 for D (6 bases). CDR1 and CDR2 from the germline V gene are SGHKS and YYEKEE (reference sequence). Trimming removed 3 bases at V and 3 bases at J, with 13 bases between. This CDR3 spans 15 amino acids. The CDR3 loop is CASSWQGRANQPQHF. As DNA, the CDR3 is TGTGCCAGCAGCTGGCAGGGGAGAGCCAATCAGCCCCAGCATTTT.

This clonotype was recorded many times. The chain uses TRBV6-1 and TRBJ2-1; D not resolved. Germline loops: CDR1 MNHNS, CDR2 SASEGT. CDR3 length: 12 residues. Trimming took off 3 bases at V and 12 bases at J, with 12 bases between the two ends. CDR3 nucleotides: TGTGCCAGCAGTGATTTAGGCTGGGGGCAGTTCTTC. As protein: CASSDLGWGQFF.

The chain links TRBV3-1 to TRBJ2-7; tentatively, D is TRBD1 or TRBD2 (5 bases each). The CDR3 length is 13 residues. Germline V gene data show CDR1 as LGHDT and CDR2 as YNNKEL (reference sequence). V lost 6 bases, J lost 9 bases, and 18 bases lay in between. The CDR3 DNA sequence: TGTGCCAGCAGTTTAGGGGTCGCCCGGGGGCAGTACTTC. Protein sequence: CASSLGVARGQYF.

This clonotype was counted at least ten times. The chain recombines TRBV11-3 with TRBJ2-7; 9 bases match TRBD2. V lost 2 bases, J lost 7 bases, and 6 bases stayed unmatched. Germline V gene lookup returns CDR1 SGHNT and CDR2 YENEEA. CDR3 size: 14 residues. The CDR3 protein is CASSLPLAGIEQYF. CDR3 in DNA: TGTGCCAGCAGCTTACCTCTAGCGGGAATTGAGCAGTACTTC.

This clonotype was seen repeatedly, ten times or more. This chain links TRBV29-1 with TRBJ2-7; D is unclear. This CDR3 spans 10 amino acids. Trimming left V 4 bases short and J 5 bases short, with 6 bases between. Germline values: CDR1 SQVTM, CDR2 ANQGSEA. The CDR3 loop is CSVAQNEQYF. CDR3 sequence (DNA): TGCAGCGTTGCCCAGAACGAGCAGTACTTC.

The V call is TRBV9, the J call TRBJ1-5, with TRBD1 matching over 10 bases. The CDR3 is 14 residues long. V lost 5 bases and J lost 4; bases outside the gene matches: 3. Germline CDR1 SGDLS, CDR2 YYNGEE. For the CDR3, the DNA is TGTGCCAGCAGTGGGGGACAGGGGAATCAGCCCCAGCATTTT. This translates into CASSGGQGNQPQHF.

V is TRBV19 and J is TRBJ1-2; no clear D gene. Germline V lookup: CDR1 LNHDA, CDR2 SQIVND (reference sequence). The CDR3 length is 11 residues. Trimming took off 8 bases at V and 7 bases at J, with 11 bases between the two ends. The CDR3 here is CASGSWGGYTF. CDR3 nucleotide sequence: TGTGCCAGTGGCAGTTGGGGTGGCTACACCTTC.

The rearrangement joins TRBV7-8 to TRBJ1-1, with 7 bases that match TRBD1. Germline V lookup: CDR1 SGHVS, CDR2 FQNEAQ. V shed 5 bases and J 2 bases; nucleotides not matched to a gene: 11. CDR3 length equals 16 residues. Here the CDR3 DNA reads TGTGCCAGCAGCGGGGGACAGACTTCCTACAACACTGAAGCTTTCTTT. This translates into CASSGGQTSYNTEAFF. The whole variable domain, filled in from reference TRBV7-8 and TRBJ1-1, reads GAGVSQSPRYKVAKRGQDVALRCDPISGHVSLFWYQQALGQGPEFLTYFQNEAQLDKSGLPSDRFFAERPEGSVSTLKIQRTQQEDSAVYLCASSGGQTSYNTEAFFGQGTRLTVV.